Shown below are 11 T cell receptor beta chains from a single sample sequenced in a study of radiation and T cells in renal cell carcinoma. Time point: blood 4 weeks post-SBRT, at nephrectomy. Sample treatment: 15 Gy SBRT to primary tumor, nephrectomy 4 weeks later. TCRdb's table, derived via immunoSEQ multiplex PCR, lists solely in-frame clones and lacks some. The table lists 90,000 to 100,000 clones, 75% to 85% of them singletons, with 6% to 9% in the top ten. Specimen: blood, collected from a patient whose treatment included radiotherapy and nephrectomy. Receptors originate from a man in his sixties with renal cell carcinoma.

The chain joins TRBV7-8 to TRBJ1-5; D remains unclear. Germline CDR1 is SGHVS and CDR2 is FQNEAQ. V lost 0 bases and J 0 bases, leaving 15 bases between the germline ends. CDR3 length: 18 residues. CDR3 amino acids: CASSLAGSVWDSNQPQHF. CDR3 bases: TGTGCCAGCAGCTTAGCAGGGTCAGTCTGGGATAGCAATCAGCCCCAGCATTTT.

The gene calls are TRBV2 and TRBJ2-7; TRBD2 aligns across 9 bases. The CDR3 totals 17 residues. The V segment lost 1 base and the J segment 7 bases; nucleotides outside the gene matches: 14. Germline CDR1 and CDR2: SNHLY and FYNNEI. CDR3 DNA: TGTGCCAGCAGTGAAGACTTCGGGACTAGCCACGTAAGGGAGCAGTACTTC. This translates into CASSEDFGTSHVREQYF.

A few counts support this clone. The rearrangement uses TRBV19 and TRBJ1-1, with 7 bases matching TRBD1. CDR1 and CDR2 (germline): LNHDA, SQIVND (reference sequence). The V gene end was trimmed by 11 bases and the J gene end by 4 bases; junction bases not matched to a gene: 13. The CDR3 sequence is 14 residues long. CDR3 sequence reads: CASTQGGSSTEAFF. As DNA, the CDR3 is TGTGCCTCCACCCAGGGGGGGTCTTCCACTGAAGCTTTCTTT.

The rearrangement uses TRBV9 and TRBJ2-3; 8 bases map to TRBD2. Germline lookup yields CDR1 SGDLS and CDR2 YYNGEE. After removal of 0 bases from V and 1 base from J, the junction contained 7 bases not matched to a gene. The CDR3 sequence is 17 residues long. The CDR3 spells CASSVDPTSVGTDTQYF. The CDR3 DNA reads as TGTGCCAGCAGCGTAGACCCGACTAGCGTGGGCACAGATACGCAGTATTTT.

The rearrangement links TRBV6-5 to TRBJ1-2, with TRBD1 matching 7 bases. The CDR3 is 14 amino acids. Germline assignment: CDR1 MNHEY and CDR2 SVGAGI. J lost 1 base, V lost 6 bases, and 5 bases had no gene match. The CDR3 nucleotides read TGTGCCAGCAGCAGACAGGGACTTAACTATGGCTACACCTTC. Protein product: CASSRQGLNYGYTF.

The chain combines TRBV11-2 with TRBJ2-7; D is unclear. The V gene lost 3 bases and the J gene lost 1 base, with 7 bases spanning the gap. The germline CDR1 and CDR2 sequences are SGHAT and FQNNGV. The CDR3 runs to 13 residues. This CDR3 reads CASSLGPSYEQYF. DNA of the CDR3: TGTGCCAGCAGCTTGGGCCCATCCTACGAGCAGTACTTC.

The chain has TRBV19 and TRBJ2-5, with 8 bases that match TRBD2. The V segment lost 6 bases and the J segment 2 bases; nucleotides outside the gene matches: 14. CDR1 is LNHDA, CDR2 SQIVND, per germline (reference sequence). This CDR3 spans 17 amino acids. CDR3 DNA sequence: TGTGCCAGTAGCACTCTTTTGGCGGGAGGATATCAAGAGACCCAGTACTTC. Amino acid sequence: CASSTLLAGGYQETQYF. The entire variable domain, with the rest obtained from reference TRBV19 and TRBJ2-5, is as follows: DGGITQSPKYLFRKEGQNVTLSCEQNLNHDAMYWYRQDPGQGLRLIYYSQIVNDFQKGDIAEGYSVSREKKESFPLTVTSAQKNPTAFYLCASSTLLAGGYQETQYFGPGTRLLVL.

V usage is TRBV7-9 and J usage is TRBJ2-2, with no clear D. Germline CDR1 SEHNR, CDR2 FQNEAQ (reference sequence). CDR3 length equals 12 residues. Trimming pared 2 bases from V and 5 bases from J, leaving 3 bases between. The CDR3 nucleotides read TGTGCCAGCAGCTTAATAACCGGGGAGCTGTTTTTT. Protein sequence: CASSLITGELFF.

The chain employs TRBV4-3 and TRBJ2-7, with D tentatively TRBD1 or TRBD2 (6 bases each). Between the trimmed V and J ends, which lost 1 base and 6 bases, there was a span of 22 bases. CDR1 and CDR2 (germline): LGHNA, YSLEER. The CDR3 has 17 residues. The CDR3 here is CASSQVLPGEGGGEQYF. The CDR3 region has the DNA TGCGCCAGCAGCCAAGTTTTGCCGGGAGAAGGGGGTGGCGAGCAGTACTTC.

As regards this clone: A junction boundary mismatches the germline segment, possibly from a read error. The V gene is TRBV7-2, the J gene TRBJ2-1, with 11 nucleotides matching TRBD2. Germline CDR1 reads SGHTA; CDR2 reads FQGNSA. This CDR3 has 15 amino acids. This CDR3 is CASTLAGGPWNEQFF. The CDR3 DNA reads as TGTGCCAGCACCTTAGCGGGAGGGCCGTGGAATGAGCAGTTCTTC. The full variable domain, completed using reference TRBV7-2 and TRBJ2-1, is GAGVSQSPSNKVTEKGKDVELRCDPISGHTALYWYRQSLGQGLEFLIYFQGNSAPDKSGLPSDRFSAERTGGSVSTLTIQRTQQEDSAVYLCASTLAGGPWNEQFFGPGTRLTVL.

This clone came up once. V is TRBV7-9 and J is TRBJ1-2; 7 nucleotides line up with TRBD1. Germline V lookup: CDR1 SEHNR, CDR2 FQNEAQ (reference sequence). CDR3 length: 14 amino acids. V gave up 5 bases and J gave up 6 bases; unmatched junction bases: 9. The CDR3 DNA reads TGTGCCAGCAGCCCCGGGGACAGTCCTAATGGCTACACCTTC. It is translated as CASSPGDSPNGYTF.